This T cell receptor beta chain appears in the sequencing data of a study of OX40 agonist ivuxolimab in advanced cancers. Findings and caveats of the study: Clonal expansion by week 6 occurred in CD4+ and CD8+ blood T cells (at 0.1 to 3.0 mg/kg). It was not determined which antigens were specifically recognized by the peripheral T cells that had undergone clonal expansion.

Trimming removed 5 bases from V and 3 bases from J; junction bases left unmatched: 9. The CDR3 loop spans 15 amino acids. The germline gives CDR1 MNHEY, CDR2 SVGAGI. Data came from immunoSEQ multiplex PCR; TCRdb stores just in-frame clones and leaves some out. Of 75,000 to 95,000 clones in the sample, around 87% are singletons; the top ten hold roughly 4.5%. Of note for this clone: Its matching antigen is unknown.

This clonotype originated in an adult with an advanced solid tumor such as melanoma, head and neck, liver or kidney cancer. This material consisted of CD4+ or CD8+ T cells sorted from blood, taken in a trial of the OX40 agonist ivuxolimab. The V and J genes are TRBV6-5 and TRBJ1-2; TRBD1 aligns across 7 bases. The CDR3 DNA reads TGTGCCAGCAGTCCCTTTCCCGGGACAGACTATGGCTACACCTTC. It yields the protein CASSPFPGTDYGYTF.